This TCR beta chain derives from a study of spatial heterogeneity in lung cancer. Regarding time point: blood at routine non-recurrence follow-up after resection. Unsorted tumor, nontumor lung tissue or cryopreserved PBMC supplied the whole RNA. TCRdb redid the calling of the 5' RACE reads with MiXCR, one entry per CDR3 protein. The profile covers 3,500 to 5,000 distinct CDR3 sequences, with approximately 25% appearing a single time and 5% to 6% taken by the ten largest. Per germline, CDR1 SQVTM and CDR2 ANQGSEA. The CDR3 is made up of 14 amino acids. V was pared by 2 bases and J by 7 bases, with 7 bases of the junction left unmatched. This clonotype is medium-sized within its sample.

Sequencing used PBMCs, obtained at follow-up. The TCR was taken from a male donor with early-stage non-small cell lung cancer. This chain connects TRBV29-1 to TRBJ1-2; 10 positions match TRBD1. DNA of the CDR3: TGCAGCGTTGAATCGGGACAGGGGCTTAGTGGCTACACCTTC. It translates to CSVESGQGLSGYTF.